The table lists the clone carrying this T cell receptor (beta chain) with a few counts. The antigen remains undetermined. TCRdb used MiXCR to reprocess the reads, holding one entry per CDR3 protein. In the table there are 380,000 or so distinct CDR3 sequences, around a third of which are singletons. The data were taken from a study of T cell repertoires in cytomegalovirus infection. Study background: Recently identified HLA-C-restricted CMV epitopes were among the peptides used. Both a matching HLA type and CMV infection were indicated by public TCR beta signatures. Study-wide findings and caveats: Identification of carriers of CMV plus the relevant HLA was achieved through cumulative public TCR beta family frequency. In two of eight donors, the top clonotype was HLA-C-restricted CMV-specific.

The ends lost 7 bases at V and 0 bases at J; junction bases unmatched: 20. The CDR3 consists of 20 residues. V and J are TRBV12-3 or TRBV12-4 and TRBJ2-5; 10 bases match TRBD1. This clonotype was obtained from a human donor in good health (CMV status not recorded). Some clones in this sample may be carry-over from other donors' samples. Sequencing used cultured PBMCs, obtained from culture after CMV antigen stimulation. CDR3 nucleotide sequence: TGTGCCAGCACCAAATGGACAGGGGGATCTAGGGATGCTTACCAAGAGACCCAGTACTTC. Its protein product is CASTKWTGGSRDAYQETQYF.